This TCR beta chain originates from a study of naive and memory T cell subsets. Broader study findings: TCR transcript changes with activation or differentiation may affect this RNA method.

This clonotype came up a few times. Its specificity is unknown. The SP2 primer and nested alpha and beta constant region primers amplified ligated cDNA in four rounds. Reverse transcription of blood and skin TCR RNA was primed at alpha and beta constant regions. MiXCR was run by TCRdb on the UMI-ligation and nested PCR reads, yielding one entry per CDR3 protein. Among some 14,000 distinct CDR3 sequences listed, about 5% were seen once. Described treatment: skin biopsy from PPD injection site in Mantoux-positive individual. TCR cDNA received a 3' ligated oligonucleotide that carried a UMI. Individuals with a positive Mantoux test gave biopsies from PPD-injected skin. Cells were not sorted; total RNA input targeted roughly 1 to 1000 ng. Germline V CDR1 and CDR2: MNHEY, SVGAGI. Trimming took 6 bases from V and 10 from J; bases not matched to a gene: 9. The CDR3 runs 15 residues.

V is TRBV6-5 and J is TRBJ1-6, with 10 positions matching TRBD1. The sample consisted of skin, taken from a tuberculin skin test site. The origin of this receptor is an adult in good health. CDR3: CASSVTGTGESPLHF. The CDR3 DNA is TGTGCCAGCAGCGTTACCGGGACAGGGGAATCACCCCTCCACTTT.